The rows below give T cell receptor beta chains drawn from one sample of a study of post-analysis software for immune sequencing data. MiXCR, applied by TCRdb to the PCR reads, yields one record per CDR3 protein. The table shows 250,000 to 300,000 distinct CDR3 sequences, with 36% occurring only once. The sequencing input was blood. The receptors stem from a girl aged 10-17 years with multiple sclerosis. Each CDR3 is given with its conserved first and last residue. D genes are given only for firm matches. Some rows mark clone size as missing; the rest say once, few, many or name a class of expanded clone.

clone size: .; D gene: .; V gene: TRBV7-2; J gene: TRBJ2-7; CDR3 protein: CASRYQGTYEQYF; CDR3 DNA: TGTGCCAGCAGGTATCAGGGAACCTACGAGCAGTACTTC
clone size: many; D gene: .; V gene: TRBV5-1; J gene: TRBJ2-1; CDR3 protein: CASSFTRREQFF; CDR3 DNA: TGCGCCAGCAGCTTTACGCGGCGTGAGCAGTTCTTC
clone size: .; D gene: .; V gene: TRBV19; J gene: TRBJ2-1; CDR3 protein: CASSIGRFVDFPPCNGQFF; CDR3 DNA: TGTGCCAGTAGTATAGGTCGGTTCGTTGATTTCCCACCATGCAATGGGCAGTTCTTC
clone size: once; D gene: TRBD1; V gene: TRBV11-2; J gene: TRBJ2-1; CDR3 protein: CASSLEGQGYNEQFF; CDR3 DNA: TGTGCCAGCAGCTTAGAAGGACAGGGCTACAATGAGCAGTTCTTC
clone size: .; D gene: .; V gene: TRBV9; J gene: TRBJ2-1; CDR3 protein: CASSPPYYNEQFF; CDR3 DNA: TGTGCCAGCAGCCCCCCGTATTACAATGAGCAGTTCTTC
clone size: many; D gene: .; V gene: TRBV28; J gene: TRBJ2-5; CDR3 protein: CASSPAKTQYF; CDR3 DNA: TGTGCCAGCAGCCCCGCGAAGACCCAGTACTTC
clone size: .; D gene: TRBD2; V gene: TRBV28; J gene: TRBJ2-7; CDR3 protein: CASSFSKPGLAGGYEQYF; CDR3 DNA: TGTGCCAGCAGTTTCTCTAAGCCGGGACTAGCGGGTGGATACGAGCAGTACTTC
clone size: few; D gene: .; V gene: TRBV11-2; J gene: TRBJ2-6; CDR3 protein: CASSPTAGANVLTF; CDR3 DNA: TGTGCCAGCAGCCCGACGGCTGGGGCCAACGTCCTGACTTTC
clone size: .; D gene: .; V gene: TRBV20-1; J gene: TRBJ2-5; CDR3 protein: CSAPPAGPKETQYF; CDR3 DNA: TGCAGTGCCCCCCCTGCGGGACCCAAAGAGACCCAGTACTTC
clone size: few; D gene: .; V gene: TRBV6-5; J gene: TRBJ1-6; CDR3 protein: CASSYGLGNSPLHF; CDR3 DNA: TGTGCCAGCAGTTACGGACTGGGAAATTCACCCCTCCACTTT
clone size: many; D gene: TRBD1; V gene: TRBV12-3/TRBV12-4; J gene: TRBJ1-4; CDR3 protein: CASRRTGGNEKLFF; CDR3 DNA: TGTGCCAGCAGGCGAACAGGGGGGAATGAAAAACTGTTTTTT
clone size: .; D gene: TRBD2; V gene: TRBV12-3/TRBV12-4; J gene: TRBJ2-1; CDR3 protein: CASSLGQALAGGGEQFF; CDR3 DNA: TGTGCCAGCAGTTTAGGCCAGGCACTAGCGGGAGGCGGGGAGCAGTTCTTC
clone size: .; D gene: .; V gene: TRBV7-2; J gene: TRBJ2-3; CDR3 protein: CASSLIPASTDTQYF; CDR3 DNA: TGTGCCAGCAGCTTAATCCCGGCTAGCACAGATACGCAGTATTTT